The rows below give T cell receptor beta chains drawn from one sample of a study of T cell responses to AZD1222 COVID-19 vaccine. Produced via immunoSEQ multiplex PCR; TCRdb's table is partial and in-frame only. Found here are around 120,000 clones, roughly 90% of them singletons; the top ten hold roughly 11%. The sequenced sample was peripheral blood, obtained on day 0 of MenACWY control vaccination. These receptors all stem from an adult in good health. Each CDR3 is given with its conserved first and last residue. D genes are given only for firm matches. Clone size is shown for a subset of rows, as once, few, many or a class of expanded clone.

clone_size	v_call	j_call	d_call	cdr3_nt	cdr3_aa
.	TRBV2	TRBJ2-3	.	TGTGCCAGCAGTGATAGATTGGGAAGTAGCACAGATACGCAGTATTTT	CASSDRLGSSTDTQYF
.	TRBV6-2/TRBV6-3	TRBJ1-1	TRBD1	TGTGCCAGCAGTTACCGCTTACAGGGGCCGAACACTGAAGCTTTCTTT	CASSYRLQGPNTEAFF
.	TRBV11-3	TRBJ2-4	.	TGTGCCAGCAGCTTAAGGGGAGCGGCCCTGGACATTCAGTACTTC	CASSLRGAALDIQYF
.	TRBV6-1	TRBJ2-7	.	TGTGCCAGCAGTGAATACGATCCCCCCTACGAGCAGTACTTC	CASSEYDPPYEQYF
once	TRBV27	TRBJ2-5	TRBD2	TGTGCCAGCAGTTTATTTTCTAGCGGGGGCCAAGAGACCCAGTACTTC	CASSLFSSGGQETQYF
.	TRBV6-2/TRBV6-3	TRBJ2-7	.	TGTGCCAGCAGTTATCACTTAAGCTACGAGCAGTACTTC	CASSYHLSYEQYF
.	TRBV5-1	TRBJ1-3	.	TGCGCCAGCAGCTTCGACGGAGGGGACGGAAACACCATATATTTT	CASSFDGGDGNTIYF
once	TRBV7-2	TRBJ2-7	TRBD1	TGTGCCAGCAGCCGGACAGGGGGCAGGTACGAGCAGTACTTC	CASSRTGGRYEQYF
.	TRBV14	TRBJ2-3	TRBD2	TGTGCCAGCAGCCCTCAACGGACTAGCGGGAGTGATACGCAGTATTTT	CASSPQRTSGSDTQYF
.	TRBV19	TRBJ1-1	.	TGTGCCAGTAGTCCAGAGAACACTGAAGCTTTCTTT	CASSPENTEAFF
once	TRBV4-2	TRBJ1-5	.	TGTGCCAGCAGCCAAGATAAGGACAGCCGGGATCCGCAGCATTTT	CASSQDKDSRDPQHF
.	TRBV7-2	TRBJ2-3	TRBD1	TGTGCCAGCAGCCTACAGGGGCGCACAGATACGCAGTATTTT	CASSLQGRTDTQYF
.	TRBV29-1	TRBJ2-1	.	TGCAGCGTCGCCCTAAGGGGGGGACAGGAGCAGTTCTTC	CSVALRGGQEQFF
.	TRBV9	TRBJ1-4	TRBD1	TGTGCCAGTACCAGGACAGGGGGCGAGACTGAAAAACTGTTTTTT	CASTRTGGETEKLFF
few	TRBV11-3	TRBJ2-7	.	TGTGCCAGCAGCTACTACAGGTCCGAGCAGTACTTC	CASSYYRSEQYF
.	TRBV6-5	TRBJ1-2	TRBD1	TGTGCCAGCAGGCCCTTGACAGGGGACTATGGCTACACCTTC	CASRPLTGDYGYTF
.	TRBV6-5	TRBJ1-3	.	TGTGCCAGCAGTTCCCGACCAGGGACCGGAAACACCATATATTTT	CASSSRPGTGNTIYF
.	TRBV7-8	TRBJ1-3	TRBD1	TGTGCCAGCAGCTTGACAGGGGACCACACCATATATTTT	CASSLTGDHTIYF
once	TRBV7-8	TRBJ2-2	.	TGTGCCAGCAGCTTGCAGCAGAACACCGGGGAGCTGTTTTTT	CASSLQQNTGELFF
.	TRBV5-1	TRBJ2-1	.	TGCGCCAGCAGCTTCCAGCGGGTGGACAATGAGCAGTTCTTC	CASSFQRVDNEQFF
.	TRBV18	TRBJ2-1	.	TGTGCCAGCTCACTCCCCCGGGGAGGCCTGAATGAGCAGTTCTTC	CASSLPRGGLNEQFF
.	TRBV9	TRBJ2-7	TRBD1	TGTGCCAGCAGCTTGAGTACGGGACAGGGAAACGAGCAGTACTTC	CASSLSTGQGNEQYF
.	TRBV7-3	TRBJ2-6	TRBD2	TGTGCCAGCAGCTTAAATTCGGGGGGAAGGCTCCTATCTGGGGCCAACGTCCTGACTTTC	CASSLNSGGRLLSGANVLTF
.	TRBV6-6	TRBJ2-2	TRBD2	TGTGCCAGCAGTCTACGAACCGGGACTAGCGGGGCCGGGGAGCTGTTTTTT	CASSLRTGTSGAGELFF
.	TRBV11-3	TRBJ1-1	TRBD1	TGTGCCAGCAGCTTCGGGGGACAGGGCTCCTCGGGCACTGAAGCTTTCTTT	CASSFGGQGSSGTEAFF
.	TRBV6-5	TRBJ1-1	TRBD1	TGTGCCAGCAGTAGACAGGGGGCCAAAGAAGCTTTCTTT	CASSRQGAKEAFF
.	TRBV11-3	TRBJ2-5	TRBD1	TGTGCCAGCAGCCCCGGGACAGGGGAGACCCAGTACTTC	CASSPGTGETQYF
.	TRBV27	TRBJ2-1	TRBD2	TGTGCCAGCAGCATTCCTAGCGGGAGTTTTAATGAGCAGTTCTTC	CASSIPSGSFNEQFF
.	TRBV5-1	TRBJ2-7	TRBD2	TGCGCCAGCAGCGCAGGACTAGCGGGAGTCTCCTACGAGCAGTACTTC	CASSAGLAGVSYEQYF
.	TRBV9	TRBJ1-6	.	TGTGCCAGCAGCGCAGTCGGCCTCAATAATTCACCCCTCCACTTT	CASSAVGLNNSPLHF